This T cell receptor (beta chain) was obtained from a study of blood T cell repertoires in COVID-19. Sequencing used immunoSEQ multiplex PCR; TCRdb keeps in-frame clones, though not all of them. The sample lists tens of thousands of clones, 81% occurring once. This clone was recorded once. The CDR3 runs 15 residues. V trimming: 3 bases; J trimming: 10 bases; junction bases outside the gene matches: 13. Germline CDR1 is KGHSH and CDR2 is LQKENI. Sample: peripheral blood. This sequence joins TRBV18 and TRBJ1-2; 8 bases align to TRBD1. The origin of this receptor is an elderly woman with active or convalescent COVID-19. CDR3 protein: CASSPGQDGGFDYTF. As DNA, the CDR3 is TGTGCCAGCTCACCGGGACAGGATGGAGGCTTCGACTACACCTTC.